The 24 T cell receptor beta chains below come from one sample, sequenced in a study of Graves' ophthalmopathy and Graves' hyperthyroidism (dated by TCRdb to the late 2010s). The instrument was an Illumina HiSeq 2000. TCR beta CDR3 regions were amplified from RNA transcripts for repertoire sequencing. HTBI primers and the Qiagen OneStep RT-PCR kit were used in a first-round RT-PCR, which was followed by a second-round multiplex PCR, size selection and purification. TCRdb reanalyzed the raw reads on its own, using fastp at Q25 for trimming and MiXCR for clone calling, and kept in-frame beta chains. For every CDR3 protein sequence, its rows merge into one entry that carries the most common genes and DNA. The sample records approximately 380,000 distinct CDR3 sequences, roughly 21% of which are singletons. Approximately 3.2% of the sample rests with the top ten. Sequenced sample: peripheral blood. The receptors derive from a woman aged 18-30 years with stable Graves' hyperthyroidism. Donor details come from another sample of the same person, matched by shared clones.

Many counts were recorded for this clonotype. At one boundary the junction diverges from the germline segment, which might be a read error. CDR3 in amino acids: CVSSYEEQGAVGELFF. The CDR3 DNA follows: TGTGTCAGCAGTTATGAGGAACAGGGGGCCGTCGGGGAGCTGTTTTTT. The chain employs TRBV6-2 or TRBV6-3 and TRBJ2-2, with 9 bases aligning to TRBD1. This CDR3 contains 16 residues. Looked up from germline, CDR1 is MNHEY and CDR2 is SVGEGT.

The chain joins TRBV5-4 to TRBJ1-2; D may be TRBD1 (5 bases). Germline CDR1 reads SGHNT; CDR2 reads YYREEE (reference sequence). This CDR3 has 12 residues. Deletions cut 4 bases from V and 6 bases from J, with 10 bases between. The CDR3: CASSRSRDGYTF. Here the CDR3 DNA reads TGTGCCAGCAGCCGGAGCAGGGATGGCTACACCTTC.

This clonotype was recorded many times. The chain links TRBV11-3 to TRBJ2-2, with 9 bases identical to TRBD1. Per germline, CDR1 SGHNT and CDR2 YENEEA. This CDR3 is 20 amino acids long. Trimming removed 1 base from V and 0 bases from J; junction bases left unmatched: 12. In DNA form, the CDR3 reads TGTGCCAGCAGCTTAGTCCCCGGGACAGGGTCTTACGCGAACACCGGGGAGCTGTTTTTT. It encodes CASSLVPGTGSYANTGELFF.

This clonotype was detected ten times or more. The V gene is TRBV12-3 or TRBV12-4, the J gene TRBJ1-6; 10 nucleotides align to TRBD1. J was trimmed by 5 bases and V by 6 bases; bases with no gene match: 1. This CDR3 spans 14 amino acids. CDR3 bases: TGTGCCAGCAGCGGACAGGGGGATAATTCACCCCTCCACTTT. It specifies CASSGQGDNSPLHF.

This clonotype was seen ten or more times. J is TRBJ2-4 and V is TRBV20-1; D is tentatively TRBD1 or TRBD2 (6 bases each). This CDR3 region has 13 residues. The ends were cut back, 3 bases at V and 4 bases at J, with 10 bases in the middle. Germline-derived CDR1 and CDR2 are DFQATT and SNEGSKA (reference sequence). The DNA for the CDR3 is TGCAGTGCTAGCCCGGGGGCGAAAAACATTCAGTACTTC. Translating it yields CSASPGAKNIQYF.

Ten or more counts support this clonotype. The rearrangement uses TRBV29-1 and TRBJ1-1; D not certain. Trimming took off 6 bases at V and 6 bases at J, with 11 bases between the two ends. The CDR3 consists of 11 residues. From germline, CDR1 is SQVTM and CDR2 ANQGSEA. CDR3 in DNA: TGCAGCGTGCAACGTAGGGCTGAAGCTTTCTTT. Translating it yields CSVQRRAEAFF.

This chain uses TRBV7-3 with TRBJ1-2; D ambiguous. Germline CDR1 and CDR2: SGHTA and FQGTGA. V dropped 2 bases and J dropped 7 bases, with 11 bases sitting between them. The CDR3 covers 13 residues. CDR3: CASSLGAKGGYTF. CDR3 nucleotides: TGTGCCAGCAGCTTAGGAGCCAAGGGTGGCTACACCTTC.

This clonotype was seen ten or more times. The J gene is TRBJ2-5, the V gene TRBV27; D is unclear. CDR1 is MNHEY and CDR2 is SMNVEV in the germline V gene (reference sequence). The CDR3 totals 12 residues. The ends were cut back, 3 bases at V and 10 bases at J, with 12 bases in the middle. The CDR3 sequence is CASSLGPDIQYF. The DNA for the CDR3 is TGTGCCAGCAGTTTGGGCCCTGATATCCAGTACTTC.

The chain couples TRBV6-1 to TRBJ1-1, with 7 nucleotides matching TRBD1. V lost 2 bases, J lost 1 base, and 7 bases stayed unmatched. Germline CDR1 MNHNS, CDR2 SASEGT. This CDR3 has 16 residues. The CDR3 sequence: CASSEFYGQANTEAFF. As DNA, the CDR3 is TGTGCCAGCAGTGAATTTTACGGACAGGCGAACACTGAAGCTTTCTTT.

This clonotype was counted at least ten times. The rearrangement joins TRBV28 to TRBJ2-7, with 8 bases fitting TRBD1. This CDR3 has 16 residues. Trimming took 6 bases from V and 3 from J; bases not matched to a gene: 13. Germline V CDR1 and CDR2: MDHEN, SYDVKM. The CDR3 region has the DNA TGTGCCAGCAGCCGACCGCGGGCAGGGGGCGGCTACGAGCAGTACTTC. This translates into CASSRPRAGGGYEQYF.

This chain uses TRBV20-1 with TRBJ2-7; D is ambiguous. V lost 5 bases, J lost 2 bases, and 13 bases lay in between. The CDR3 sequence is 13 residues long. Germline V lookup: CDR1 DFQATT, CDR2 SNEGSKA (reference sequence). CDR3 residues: CSALDSTTYEQYF. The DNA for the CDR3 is TGCAGTGCTCTAGACTCGACAACCTACGAGCAGTACTTC.

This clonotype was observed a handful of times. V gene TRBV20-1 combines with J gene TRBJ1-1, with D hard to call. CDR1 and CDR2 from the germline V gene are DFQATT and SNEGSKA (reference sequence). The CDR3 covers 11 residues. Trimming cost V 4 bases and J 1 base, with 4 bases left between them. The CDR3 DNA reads TGCAGTGCTAAAGAGAACACTGAAGCTTTCTTT. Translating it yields CSAKENTEAFF.

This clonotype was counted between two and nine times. In DNA form, the CDR3 reads TGTGCCAGCACCCCCCTGGGACAGGGGTTCGACACCGGGGAGCTGTTTTTT. The encoded protein is CASTPLGQGFDTGELFF. The chain has TRBV11-1 and TRBJ2-2, with TRBD1 matching 10 bases. The CDR3 runs to 17 residues. J lost 3 bases, V lost 7 bases, and 11 bases had no gene match. Germline lookup yields CDR1 SGHAT and CDR2 FQDESV (reference sequence). Based on the CDR3 plus reference TRBV11-1 and TRBJ2-2, the full variable domain is EAEVAQSPRYKITEKSQAVAFWCDPISGHATLYWYRQILGQGPELLVQFQDESVVDDSQLPKDRFSAERLKGVDSTLKIQPAELGDSAMYLCASTPLGQGFDTGELFFGEGSRLTVL.

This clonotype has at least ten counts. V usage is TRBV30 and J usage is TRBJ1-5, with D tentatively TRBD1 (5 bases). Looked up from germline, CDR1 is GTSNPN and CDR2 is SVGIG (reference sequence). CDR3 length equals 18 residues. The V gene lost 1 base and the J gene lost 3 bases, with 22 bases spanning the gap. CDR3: CAWSAARGLGYYNQPQHF. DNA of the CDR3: TGTGCCTGGAGTGCTGCTAGGGGTCTGGGCTATTACAATCAGCCCCAGCATTTT.

Here the CDR3 reads CASSITPGLQETQYF. The CDR3 region has the DNA TGTGCCAGCAGCATTACCCCGGGACTTCAAGAGACCCAGTACTTC. This chain joins TRBV7-9 and TRBJ2-5, with D possibly being TRBD2 (6 bases). Germline assignment: CDR1 SEHNR and CDR2 FQNEAQ (reference sequence). Trimming cost V 5 bases and J 2 bases, with 15 bases left between them. This CDR3 contains 15 residues.

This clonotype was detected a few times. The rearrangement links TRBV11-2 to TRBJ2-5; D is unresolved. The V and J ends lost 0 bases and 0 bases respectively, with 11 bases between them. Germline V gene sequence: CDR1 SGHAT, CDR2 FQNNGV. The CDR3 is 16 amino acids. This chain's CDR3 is CASSLDSRAYQETQYF. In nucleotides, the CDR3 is TGTGCCAGCAGCTTAGATTCTCGGGCCTACCAAGAGACCCAGTACTTC. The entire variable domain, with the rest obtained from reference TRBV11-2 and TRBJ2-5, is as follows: EAGVAQSPRYKIIEKRQSVAFWCNPISGHATLYWYQQILGQGPKLLIQFQNNGVVDDSQLPKDRFSAERLKGVDSTLKIQPAKLEDSAVYLCASSLDSRAYQETQYFGPGTRLLVL.

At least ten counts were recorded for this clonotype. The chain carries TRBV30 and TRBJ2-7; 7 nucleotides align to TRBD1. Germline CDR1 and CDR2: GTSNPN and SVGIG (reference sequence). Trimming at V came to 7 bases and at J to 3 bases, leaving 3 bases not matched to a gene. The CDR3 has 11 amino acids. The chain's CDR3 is CALGQLYEQYF. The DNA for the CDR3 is TGTGCCTTGGGACAGCTCTACGAGCAGTACTTC.

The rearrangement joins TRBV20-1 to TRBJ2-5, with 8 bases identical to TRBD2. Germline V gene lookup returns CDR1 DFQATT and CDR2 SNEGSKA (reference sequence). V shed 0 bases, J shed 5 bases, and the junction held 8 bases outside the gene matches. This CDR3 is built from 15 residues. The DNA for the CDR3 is TGCAGTGCTAGAGATCATCGGGGGGGCCGTGAGACCCAGTACTTC. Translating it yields CSARDHRGGRETQYF.

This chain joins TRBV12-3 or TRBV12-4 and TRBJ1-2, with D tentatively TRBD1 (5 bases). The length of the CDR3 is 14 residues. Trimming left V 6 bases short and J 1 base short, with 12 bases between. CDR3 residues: CASSQTTDNYGYTF. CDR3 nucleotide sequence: TGTGCCAGCAGCCAGACGACAGATAACTATGGCTACACCTTC.

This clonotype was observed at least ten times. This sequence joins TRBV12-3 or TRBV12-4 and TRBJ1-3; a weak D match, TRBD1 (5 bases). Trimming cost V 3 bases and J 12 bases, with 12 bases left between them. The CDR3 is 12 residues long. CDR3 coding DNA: TGTGCCAGCAGTTTGGGTGGGGACCACATATATTTT. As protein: CASSLGGDHIYF.

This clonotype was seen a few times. The CDR3 here is CASSNPGGSKTQYF. The CDR3 nucleotides are TGTGCCAGCAGCAACCCAGGGGGCTCGAAGACCCAGTACTTC. The rearrangement uses TRBV6-1 and TRBJ2-5; 8 bases agree with TRBD1. In germline, CDR1 is MNHNS, CDR2 SASEGT. The CDR3 is 14 amino acids. After removal of 6 bases from V and 6 bases from J, the junction contained 9 bases not matched to a gene.

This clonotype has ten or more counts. Here the CDR3 reads CASGLPGQATWDTIYF. In nucleotides, the CDR3 is TGTGCTAGTGGTTTGCCGGGACAGGCGACCTGGGACACCATATATTTT. The rearrangement links TRBV12-5 to TRBJ1-3, with TRBD1 matching 8 bases. V lost 2 bases and J lost 8; bases outside the gene matches: 11. The CDR3 is 16 residues long. Germline values: CDR1 LGHNT, CDR2 FRNRAP. The variable domain in full, with the rest retrieved from reference TRBV12-5 and TRBJ1-3, is DARVTQTPRHKVTEMGQEVTMRCQPILGHNTVFWYRQTMMQGLELLAYFRNRAPLDDSGMPKDRFSAEMPDATLATLKIQPSEPRDSAVYFCASGLPGQATWDTIYFGEGSWLTVV.

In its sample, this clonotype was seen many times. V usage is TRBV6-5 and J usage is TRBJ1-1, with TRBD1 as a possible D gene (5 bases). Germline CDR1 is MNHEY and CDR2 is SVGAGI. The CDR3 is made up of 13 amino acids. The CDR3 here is CAAWDGQNTEAFF. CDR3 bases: TGTGCGGCGTGGGACGGACAGAACACTGAAGCTTTCTTT.

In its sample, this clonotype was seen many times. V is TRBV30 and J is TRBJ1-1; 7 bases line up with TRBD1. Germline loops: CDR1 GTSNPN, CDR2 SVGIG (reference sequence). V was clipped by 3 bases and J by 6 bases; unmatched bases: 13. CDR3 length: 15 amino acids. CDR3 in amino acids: CAWRRRGRKSAEAFF. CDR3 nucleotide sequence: TGTGCCTGGAGGAGGAGGGGGCGAAAGTCCGCTGAAGCTTTCTTT.